The sequence of this TCR beta chain was determined in a study of neoadjuvant anti-PD-1 for oral cavity cancer. The repertoire was sequenced with immunoSEQ multiplex PCR; TCRdb's copy has only in-frame clones and lacks some. Counted here are about 62,000 clones, around 80% occurring once; the ten biggest clones make up just over 2.5%. Only one count was recorded for this clone. No antigen is known for it. Study conclusions and caveats: Post-nivolumab, blood T cell clonality was significantly elevated in non-responders.

There are 15 residues in the CDR3. Germline trimming cut 6 bases from V and 1 base from J; bases unmatched to any gene: 8. The chain recombines TRBV23-1 with TRBJ2-5; 7 bases are a match to TRBD1. TRBV23-1 is annotated as an ORF whose role is uncertain. Sequencing used PBMCs, obtained before nivolumab (anti-PD-1) treatment. The TCR comes from a person aged 40 to 85 with oral cavity squamous cell carcinoma. The CDR3 DNA follows: TGCGCCAGCAGGGACACAGGGGCCAGCCAAGAGACCCAGTACTTC. It translates to CASRDTGASQETQYF.